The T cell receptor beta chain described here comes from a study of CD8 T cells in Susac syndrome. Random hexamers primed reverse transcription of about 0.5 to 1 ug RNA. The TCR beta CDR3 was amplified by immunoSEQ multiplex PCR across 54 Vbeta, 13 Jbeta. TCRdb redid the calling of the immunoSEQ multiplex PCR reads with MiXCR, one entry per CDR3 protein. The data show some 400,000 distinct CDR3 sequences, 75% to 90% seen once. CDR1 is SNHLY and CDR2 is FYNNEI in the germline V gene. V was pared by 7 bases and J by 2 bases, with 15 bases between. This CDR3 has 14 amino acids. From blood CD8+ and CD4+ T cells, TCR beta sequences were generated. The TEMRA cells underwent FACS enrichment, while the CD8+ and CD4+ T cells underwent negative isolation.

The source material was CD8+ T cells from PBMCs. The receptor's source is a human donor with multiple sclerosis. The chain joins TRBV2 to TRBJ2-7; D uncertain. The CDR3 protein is CASTHSAFPYEQYF. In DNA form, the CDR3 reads TGTGCCAGCACCCATTCGGCCTTCCCCTACGAGCAGTACTTC.